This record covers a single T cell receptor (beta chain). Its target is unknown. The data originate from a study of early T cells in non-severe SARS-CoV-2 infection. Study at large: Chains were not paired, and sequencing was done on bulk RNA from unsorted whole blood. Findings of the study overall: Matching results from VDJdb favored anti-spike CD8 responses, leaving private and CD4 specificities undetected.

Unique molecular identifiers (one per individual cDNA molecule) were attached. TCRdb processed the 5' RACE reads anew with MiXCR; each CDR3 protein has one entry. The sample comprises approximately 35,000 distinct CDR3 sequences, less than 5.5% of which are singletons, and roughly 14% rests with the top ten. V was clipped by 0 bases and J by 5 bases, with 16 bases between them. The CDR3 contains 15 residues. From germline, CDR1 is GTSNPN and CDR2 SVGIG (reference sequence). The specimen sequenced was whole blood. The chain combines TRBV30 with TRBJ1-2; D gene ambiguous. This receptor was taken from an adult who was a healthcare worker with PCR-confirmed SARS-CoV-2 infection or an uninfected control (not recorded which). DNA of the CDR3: TGTGCCTGGAGTGTTCGTGGGAGGGAGGAATATGGCTACACCTTC. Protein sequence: CAWSVRGREEYGYTF.